The sequence of this T cell receptor beta chain was determined in a study of blood T cell repertoires in COVID-19. In the study overall: Samples representing acute and convalescent COVID-19 were sourced from the United States, Italy and Spain.

Germline CDR1 and CDR2: MDHEN and SYDVKM. There are 14 residues in the CDR3. The V end was cut by 2 bases, the J end by 6 bases, with 11 bases between. The assay was immunoSEQ multiplex PCR, and TCRdb's table has in-frame clones only and misses some. The data show under 250,000 clones, about 87% seen once. Sequencing was performed on PBMCs or T cells enriched from blood (not recorded which). V and J are TRBV28 and TRBJ1-5, with D perhaps TRBD1 (5 bases). The sequence was obtained from a woman aged 25 to 39 who had been exposed to COVID-19. The CDR3 here is CASSLARDFQPQHF. CDR3 DNA: TGTGCCAGCAGTTTAGCCAGGGACTTTCAGCCCCAGCATTTT.